The T cell receptor beta chain under discussion was sequenced for a study of CD8 T cells in Susac syndrome. Study context: Among the sequenced Susac syndrome patients, roughly 6 had active disease while eight were in remission.

Sequencing of TCR beta was performed on blood CD8+ T cells and on blood CD4+ T cells. Roughly 0.5 to 1 ug RNA was reverse transcribed with random hexamers. Amplification of TCR beta CDR3 by immunoSEQ multiplex PCR spanned 54 Vbeta and 13 Jbeta. TCRdb analysed the immunoSEQ multiplex PCR reads with MiXCR anew, one entry per CDR3 protein. Counted here are about 100,000 distinct CDR3 sequences, about 95% occurring once; the ten biggest clones make up roughly 0.29%. V lost 2 bases, J lost 0 bases, and 10 bases lay in between. Per germline, CDR1 DFQATT and CDR2 SNEGSKA (reference sequence). The CDR3 is made up of 14 amino acids.

The chain employs TRBV20-1 and TRBJ1-1; the D is unclear. This clonotype was obtained from a human donor with Susac syndrome. Sample: CD8+ T cells from PBMCs. The CDR3 DNA is TGCAGTGCTAGACTGGGGTCAGTGAACACTGAAGCTTTCTTT. This encodes CSARLGSVNTEAFF.